The clone carrying this T cell receptor beta chain was seen ten or more times. This entry is derived from a study of Graves' ophthalmopathy and Graves' hyperthyroidism. As for the study in general: The collection of peripheral blood took place at initial diagnosis, before any treatment.

Amplification from RNA transcripts yielded the TCR beta CDR3 regions. RT-PCR with HTBI primers came first, then second-round multiplex PCR. TCRdb fed the multiplex PCR reads into MiXCR, producing one record per CDR3 protein. Altogether 600,000 to 950,000 distinct CDR3 sequences are present, roughly two fifths being singletons, with the ten largest covering roughly 45%. V gave up 4 bases and J gave up 5 bases; unmatched junction bases: 10. The CDR3 totals 15 residues. Germline V lookup: CDR1 WSHSY, CDR2 SAAADI. The chain recombines TRBV10-2 with TRBJ1-2; TRBD1 agrees at 7 bases. The sample was peripheral blood. The clonotype was recovered from an adult man with Graves' ophthalmopathy. For the CDR3, the DNA is TGCGCCAGCAGTGCGACAGGGACGAACGCATATGGCTACACCTTC. The encoded protein is CASSATGTNAYGYTF.